The 16 T cell receptor beta chains given below trace back to one sample, sequenced in a study of T cells after yellow fever vaccination. TCRdb re-analysed the 5' RACE reads in MiXCR, keeping a single row per CDR3 protein. The data contain hundreds of thousands of distinct CDR3 sequences, 10% to 15% of them singletons. The sample here was PBMCs, taken on the day of the yellow fever booster vaccination. The receptor source for this set is a man aged 25 to 40 who received the YFV17D yellow fever vaccine.

This clonotype was counted between two and nine times. The chain links TRBV6-2 or TRBV6-3 to TRBJ2-7; D not resolved. The germline CDR1 and CDR2 sequences are MNHEY and SVGEGT. Trimming took 5 bases from V and 6 from J, leaving 11 bases between them. The CDR3 is 12 amino acids. CDR3 loop: CASSLTSLEQYF. DNA of the CDR3: TGTGCCAGCAGTCTGACTTCCCTCGAGCAGTACTTC.

The V and J genes are TRBV9 and TRBJ2-1; TRBD2 aligns across 9 bases. The CDR3 contains 16 residues. Germline loops: CDR1 SGDLS, CDR2 YYNGEE. The V gene end was trimmed by 4 bases and the J gene end by 7 bases; junction bases not matched to a gene: 12. Here the CDR3 reads CASSTIAGVGTNEQFF. CDR3 in DNA: TGTGCCAGCAGCACGATAGCGGGAGTAGGAACGAATGAGCAGTTCTTC.

The chain uses TRBV28 and TRBJ2-1; no definite D call. V shed 3 bases and J shed 7 bases, with 7 bases lying between them. The CDR3 runs 12 residues. Germline assignment: CDR1 MDHEN and CDR2 SYDVKM. In DNA form, the CDR3 reads TGTGCCAGCAGTTTTAAGGATAATGAGCAGTTCTTC. Its translation is CASSFKDNEQFF.

This clonotype was seen a handful of times. The chain couples TRBV18 to TRBJ2-1; D call uncertain. CDR3 size: 16 residues. CDR1 and CDR2 (germline): KGHSH, LQKENI. V lost 0 bases and J 6 bases, leaving 15 bases between the germline ends. CDR3 protein: CASSPPVRTNFNEQFF. The CDR3 nucleotides read TGTGCCAGCTCACCACCGGTGAGGACCAATTTCAATGAGCAGTTCTTC.

This clonotype was detected ten times or more. The chain uses TRBV20-1 and TRBJ2-2; no firm D call. CDR1 is DFQATT and CDR2 is SNEGSKA in the germline V gene (reference sequence). V was cut by 6 bases and J by 3 bases, with 11 bases left in between. The CDR3 length is 13 residues. The CDR3 nucleotides read TGCAGTGCAAAGGACGGGTACACCGGGGAGCTGTTTTTT. Protein product: CSAKDGYTGELFF.

The V gene is TRBV18, the J gene TRBJ2-6, with D perhaps matching TRBD1 (6 bases). CDR1 and CDR2 (germline): KGHSH, LQKENI. Trimming removed 3 bases at V and 2 bases at J, with 14 bases between. The CDR3 has 17 residues. The CDR3 bases are TGTGCCAGCTCACCGCAGGGGCCAGGCACTGGGGCCAACGTCCTGACTTTC. It translates to CASSPQGPGTGANVLTF. The entire variable domain, with the rest obtained from reference TRBV18 and TRBJ2-6, is as follows: NAGVMQNPRHLVRRRGQEARLRCSPMKGHSHVYWYRQLPEEGLKFMVYLQKENIIDESGMPKERFSAEFPKEGPSILRIQQVVRGDSAAYFCASSPQGPGTGANVLTFGAGSRLTVL.

The genes are TRBV5-1 and TRBJ2-2; the match to TRBD2 covers 8 bases. The CDR3 extends over 14 amino acids. Germline CDR1 and CDR2: SGHRS and YFSETQ. Trimming took 4 bases from V and 5 from J; bases not matched to a gene: 4. The CDR3 coding sequence is TGCGCCAGCAGCGCACCGGGGGGGACCGGGGAGCTGTTTTTT. This sequence encodes CASSAPGGTGELFF.

The sample holds a few counts of this clonotype. This chain links TRBV12-3 or TRBV12-4 with TRBJ2-7, with 9 bases identical to TRBD1. J was trimmed by 3 bases and V by 1 base; bases with no gene match: 10. The CDR3 length is 17 residues. The CDR3 region is CASSLGGTGLSLYEQYF. The CDR3 region has the DNA TGTGCCAGCAGTTTAGGCGGGACAGGGCTCTCCCTCTACGAGCAGTACTTC.

This clonotype was detected only a few times. The J gene is TRBJ2-7, the V gene TRBV10-3; D gene ambiguous. Germline V gene lookup returns CDR1 ENHRY and CDR2 SYGVKD. The V and J ends lost 4 bases and 4 bases respectively, with 14 bases between them. The CDR3 consists of 14 residues. The CDR3 loop is CAISVQRPTYEQYF. In DNA, the CDR3 is TGTGCCATCAGTGTTCAGAGACCGACTTACGAGCAGTACTTC.

This clonotype was observed at least ten times. The chain combines TRBV5-1 with TRBJ2-7, with D perhaps matching TRBD2 (7 bases). Between the trimmed V and J ends, which lost 0 bases and 6 bases, there was a span of 19 bases. The CDR3 length is 16 residues. Germline V lookup: CDR1 SGHRS, CDR2 YFSETQ. CDR3: CASSLDAGAIPREQYF. CDR3 nucleotide sequence: TGCGCCAGCAGCTTGGATGCGGGGGCTATCCCGCGCGAGCAGTACTTC. Full variable domain (missing parts from reference TRBV5-1 and TRBJ2-7): KAGVTQTPRYLIKTRGQQVTLSCSPISGHRSVSWYQQTPGQGLQFLFEYFSETQRNKGNFPGRFSGRQFSNSRSEMNVSTLELGDSALYLCASSLDAGAIPREQYFGPGTRLTVT.

The rearrangement joins TRBV12-3 or TRBV12-4 to TRBJ1-5; D might be TRBD1 (5 bases). CDR3 size: 15 residues. The V end lost 8 bases, the J end lost 1 base, and 15 bases lay between the germline ends. This chain's CDR3 is CASSAPGGSNQPQHF. CDR3 sequence (DNA): TGTGCCAGCTCAGCCCCCGGGGGAAGCAATCAGCCCCAGCATTTT.

This clonotype was picked up a small number of times. V is TRBV20-1 and J is TRBJ2-2, with D tentatively TRBD1 or TRBD2 (5 bases each). The CDR3 loop spans 16 amino acids. Germline CDR1 is DFQATT and CDR2 is SNEGSKA (reference sequence). Trimming took off 6 bases at V and 2 bases at J, with 19 bases between the two ends. This CDR3 reads CSATKKRDANTGELFF. CDR3 DNA sequence: TGCAGTGCCACCAAAAAACGGGACGCAAACACCGGGGAGCTGTTTTTT.

The chain employs TRBV27 and TRBJ2-3; D possibly matches TRBD1 or TRBD2 (6 bases each). Trimming removed 7 bases at V and 4 bases at J, with 21 bases between. Germline V gene lookup returns CDR1 MNHEY and CDR2 SMNVEV (reference sequence). The CDR3 runs 16 residues. The CDR3 DNA reads TGTGCCAGCACCCCACGGTCGATAAGGGGGGCAGATACGCAGTATTTT. Translating it yields CASTPRSIRGADTQYF.

This clonotype has just a few counts. This sequence joins TRBV20-1 and TRBJ2-7; 10 bases are a match to TRBD2. From germline, CDR1 is DFQATT and CDR2 SNEGSKA (reference sequence). There are 14 residues in the CDR3. The V gene end was trimmed by 6 bases and the J gene end by 4 bases; junction bases not matched to a gene: 9. The DNA for the CDR3 is TGCAGTGCACAACCTAGCGGGAGCACATACGAGCAGTACTTC. Translation gives CSAQPSGSTYEQYF.

CDR3 sequence: CSADRDGSAEQYF. DNA for the CDR3: TGCAGTGCTGACCGGGACGGGTCCGCCGAGCAGTACTTC. The V gene is TRBV20-1, the J gene TRBJ2-7; perhaps D is TRBD1 or TRBD2 (5 bases each). V was shortened by 5 bases and J by 6 bases, with 17 bases between the two germline ends. The CDR3 has 13 residues. Germline V gene sequence: CDR1 DFQATT, CDR2 SNEGSKA (reference sequence).

CDR3 region: CASSLRFTFTDTQYF. The CDR3 coding sequence is TGCGCCAGCAGCTTGAGGTTCACATTCACAGATACGCAGTATTTT. The rearrangement links TRBV5-1 to TRBJ2-3; D unclear. Trimming removed 1 base at V and 2 bases at J, with 11 bases between. The CDR3 contains 15 residues. Germline V CDR1 and CDR2: SGHRS, YFSETQ.